This T cell receptor (beta chain) was captured in a study of identifying expanded T cells in peripheral blood (dated by TCRdb to the late 2010s). Some background on the complete study: Separate aliquots of the same genomic DNA pool were sequenced to produce technical replicates, and four replicates were compared in pairs.

General study outcomes and caveats: It was expected by the authors that biological variance in healthy repertoires might increase further over much longer intervals, such as months to years. The binomial model flagged 0.9 to 1.5 differentially abundant clones between technical replicates, compared with approximately 15 over about 2 weeks and 18 to 20 over about four weeks. The beta-binomial model significantly reduced the number of clones called differentially abundant and the false-positive rate across all healthy-donor time intervals. In all healthy donors, the variance in clone template counts between samples taken roughly two weeks apart rose significantly as total template count increased.

The immunoSEQ Assay, which relies on bias-controlled multiplex PCR amplification of genomic DNA, was used to profile TCRbeta CDR3 regions. The paper's data handling went like this. To quantify the absolute abundance of each unique TCRbeta CDR3 region, the sequences were collapsed and filtered. Differential abundance was tested with two models: a binomial (Fisher-equivalent) model and a beta-binomial model that adds time-dependent variance fitted from healthy donors. Clones with fewer than 5 combined templates were removed, and differential abundance was called for clones with a Benjamini-Hochberg FDR below 0.01. The form v = (b*log(k)+a)^2 was used to model beta-binomial variance as a function of total template count across the two samples. Not all clones reach the TCRdb copy of this immuneACCESS table, which keeps in-frame sequences only. Checked studies attribute under half of the gap to unresolved V genes and leave the rest unexplained. V, J and clone size derive from that table, while D and trimming were established from the DNA sequence. For this sample there are about 82,000 clones; around 90% appear just once. In total, the top ten clones hold roughly 7.3% of the sample.

In the case of this clone: It has no known antigen specificity. No quality values exist for individual bases; no much larger clone is one base distant.

From the cysteine through the phenylalanine, the CDR3 covers 19 amino acids. Kept here is only the CDR3 DNA, which spans 57 bases and is read in frame from base 1. According to the germline V gene (reference sequence), CDR1 reads MNHEY and CDR2 reads SMNVEV. V is pruned by 3 bases and J by 6 bases, leaving 21 bases of the junction without a gene match. During the collection period, no immune events, such as infections, were documented for the healthy donors. To calibrate time-dependent variance in a beta-binomial model of T-cell clone differential abundance, blood repertoires from healthy donors were used as a training cohort. The training cohort comprised approximately 10 healthy donors, 3 female and 7 male. An age range of roughly 29 to 70 years, with an average of 43 years, was recorded for the donors. Whole blood from each healthy donor was obtained from a commercial supplier and was collected at three time points two to three weeks apart. Genomic DNA was extracted from unsorted whole blood for immunosequencing.

This receptor was identified in a person between 18 and 75 years old in good health. This sequence uses TRBV27 and TRBJ2-3; TRBD2 aligns with 7 central bases. Input material: blood. The DNA reads as follows: TGTGCCAGCAGTTTTGTGCGGGAGATCCTGCACACACATCACGATACGCAGTATTTT. Its protein product is CASSFVREILHTHHDTQYF.